The 20 T cell receptor beta chains below all came from one sample that was sequenced in a study of blood T cell repertoires in COVID-19. Only in-frame clones appear in the TCRdb table, and some are missing; sequencing was by immunoSEQ multiplex PCR. This table holds about 89,000 clones, 70% to 80% found once. The sequenced sample was peripheral blood. The receptor set was obtained from a human donor in a cohort sampled during active COVID-19.

This clone was picked up a small number of times. This sequence joins TRBV7-9 and TRBJ2-7; possibly TRBD2 for D (6 bases). This CDR3 spans 16 amino acids. Trimming removed 4 bases from V and 2 bases from J, with 18 bases in between. Germline-derived CDR1 and CDR2 are SEHNR and FQNEAQ (reference sequence). The CDR3 region has the DNA TGTGCCAGCAGCTCCCCAAGCGGAGGGAACCCCTACGAGCAGTACTTC. Translation: CASSSPSGGNPYEQYF. The full variable domain, rest sourced from reference TRBV7-9 and TRBJ2-7, is DTGVSQNPRHKITKRGQNVTFRCDPISEHNRLYWYRQTLGQGPEFLTYFQNEAQLEKSRLLSDRFSAERPKGSFSTLEIQRTEQGDSAMYLCASSSPSGGNPYEQYFGPGTRLTVT.

Comments on this clone: The junction shows a germline mismatch at one end, possibly a read error. CDR3 DNA: TGTGCTAGCAGCTCAGGACTAGCGGGAGTATGGAGCACCGGGGAGCTGTTTTTT. It codes for CASSSGLAGVWSTGELFF. This chain joins TRBV7-7 and TRBJ2-2; TRBD2 agrees at 13 bases. This CDR3 is built from 18 residues. The germline V gene has CDR1 SSHAT and CDR2 FNYEAQ (reference sequence).

This clone was seen only once. The chain combines TRBV28 with TRBJ2-2, with D possibly TRBD2 on 6 matching bases. Germline V lookup: CDR1 MDHEN, CDR2 SYDVKM. The CDR3 has 13 amino acids. With 6 bases removed from V and 5 bases from J, the gap between germline ends came to 10 bases. The CDR3 nucleotides read TGTGCCAGCAGCCCGAGCGGGACCGGGGAGCTGTTTTTT. It codes for CASSPSGTGELFF.

This clone was counted only a few times. V and J are TRBV6-6 and TRBJ2-7; D remains ambiguous. This CDR3 is 14 amino acids long. Between the trimmed V and J ends, which lost 2 bases and 1 base, there was a span of 9 bases. CDR1 is MNHNY, CDR2 SVGAGI, per germline (reference sequence). The CDR3 DNA reads TGTGCCAGCAGTTACCCTGGCAGTTCCTACGAGCAGTACTTC. Protein product: CASSYPGSSYEQYF.

The rearrangement uses TRBV7-9 and TRBJ2-3; D possibly corresponds to TRBD2 (6 bases). The CDR3 contains 17 residues. CDR1 and CDR2 (germline): SEHNR, FQNEAQ (reference sequence). The germline V and J ends were trimmed by 8 bases and 0 bases, with 21 bases remaining between them. The CDR3 spells CASYKAAGSLSTDTQYF. Here the CDR3 DNA reads TGTGCCAGCTACAAGGCTGCGGGATCCCTAAGCACAGATACGCAGTATTTT. The variable domain in full, with the rest retrieved from reference TRBV7-9 and TRBJ2-3, is DTGVSQNPRHKITKRGQNVTFRCDPISEHNRLYWYRQTLGQGPEFLTYFQNEAQLEKSRLLSDRFSAERPKGSFSTLEIQRTEQGDSAMYLCASYKAAGSLSTDTQYFGPGTRLTVL.

The chain is built from TRBV7-6 and TRBJ1-1; 7 bases are a match to TRBD1. The germline V gene encodes CDR1 SGHVS and CDR2 FNYEAQ. The CDR3 has 16 residues. The V gene end was trimmed by 2 bases and the J gene end by 4 bases; junction bases not matched to a gene: 10. This CDR3 is CASSLTTGWGSTEAFF. For the CDR3, the DNA is TGTGCCAGCAGCTTAACGACAGGGTGGGGGAGCACTGAAGCTTTCTTT. The whole variable domain, filled in from reference TRBV7-6 and TRBJ1-1, reads GAGVSQSPRYKVTKRGQDVALRCDPISGHVSLYWYRQALGQGPEFLTYFNYEAQQDKSGLPNDRFSAERPEGSISTLTIQRTEQRDSAMYRCASSLTTGWGSTEAFFGQGTRLTVV.

The chain recombines TRBV6-2 or TRBV6-3 with TRBJ1-6; D gene unclear. This CDR3 region has 14 residues. CDR1 MNHEY and CDR2 SVGEGT come from the germline V gene. Between the trimmed V and J ends, which lost 4 bases and 14 bases, there was a span of 18 bases. CDR3 nucleotides: TGTGCCAGCAGTTTTGAGCGTTCGGGAGCCTCCCTCCACTTT. This gives the protein CASSFERSGASLHF.

This clone was observed a single time. This rearrangement joins TRBV1 to TRBJ2-7; the D call of TRBD1 is as the table states it, not checked on the DNA. TRBV1 is a known pseudogene. The CDR3 is made up of 16 amino acids. The DNA of the CDR3 is TGCACCAGCAGCCAAGAGGGACAGGGCTATACCTACGAGCAGTACTTC. Translated, it gives CTSSQEGQGYTYEQYF.

The rearrangement joins TRBV2 to TRBJ1-2; 7 positions match TRBD1. The CDR3 contains 15 residues. Germline V lookup: CDR1 SNHLY, CDR2 FYNNEI. The V segment lost 6 bases and the J segment 2 bases; nucleotides outside the gene matches: 9. CDR3 in DNA: TGTGCCAGCAGCCTCCGACAGGGCCGGAACTATGGCTACACCTTC. Its protein product is CASSLRQGRNYGYTF.

This chain uses TRBV5-1 with TRBJ1-4; the match to TRBD1 covers 8 bases. This CDR3 is built from 17 residues. Germline-derived CDR1 and CDR2 are SGHRS and YFSETQ. The V gene end was trimmed by 0 bases and the J gene end by 2 bases; junction bases not matched to a gene: 6. The CDR3 loop is CASSLGDRGATNEKLFF. The CDR3 nucleotides are TGCGCCAGCAGCTTGGGTGACAGGGGAGCGACTAATGAAAAACTGTTTTTT.

The chain has TRBV27 and TRBJ2-3; 10 bases agree with TRBD2. With 3 bases clipped from V and 3 bases from J, the junction kept 9 bases outside the gene matches. CDR1 and CDR2 (germline): MNHEY, SMNVEV (reference sequence). This CDR3 is 17 amino acids long. Here the CDR3 DNA reads TGTGCCAGCAGTTTCCTAGCGGGGGCATCAGCTACAGATACGCAGTATTTT. Amino acids: CASSFLAGASATDTQYF.

The rearrangement joins TRBV6-2 or TRBV6-3 to TRBJ2-6, with D possibly TRBD1 on 7 matching bases. Germline assignment: CDR1 MNHEY and CDR2 SVGEGT. V was trimmed by 4 bases and J by 0 bases, leaving 19 bases between them. This CDR3 contains 19 residues. The CDR3 DNA is TGTGCCAGCAGTTCCCTGCGGGACAGAGCTCGCTCTGGGGCCAACGTCCTGACTTTC. Its protein is CASSSLRDRARSGANVLTF.

This chain connects TRBV3-1 (or the pseudogene TRBV3-2) to TRBJ2-1; unclear D gene. The CDR3 is made up of 13 amino acids. Trimming left V 4 bases short and J 6 bases short, with 10 bases between. CDR1 is LGHDT and CDR2 is YNNKEL in the germline V gene (reference sequence). The DNA of the CDR3 is TGTGCCAGCAGCCGAGGCAGCTCCAATGAGCAGTTCTTC. Protein: CASSRGSSNEQFF.

CDR3 loop: CASSLAGHNTGELFF. Here the CDR3 DNA reads TGTGCCAGCAGCTTAGCGGGACATAACACCGGGGAGCTGTTTTTT. The chain links TRBV11-3 to TRBJ2-2, with D possibly being TRBD1 (6 bases). CDR1 is SGHNT and CDR2 is YENEEA in the germline V gene. V lost 1 base, J lost 2 bases, and 8 bases lay in between. The CDR3 has 15 residues.

The gene calls are TRBV6-4 and TRBJ2-3; 10 bases agree with TRBD2. The CDR3 is 15 residues long. The V segment lost 7 bases and the J segment 0 bases; nucleotides outside the gene matches: 4. The V gene's germline CDR1 is MRHNA and CDR2 SNTAGT. The CDR3 reads CASTPSGSSTDTQYF. The CDR3 coding sequence is TGTGCCAGCACGCCTAGCGGGAGTAGCACAGATACGCAGTATTTT.

The V gene is TRBV4-3, the J gene TRBJ2-2; 8 bases map to TRBD2. Germline-derived CDR1 and CDR2 are LGHNA and YSLEER. Trimming cost V 2 bases and J 3 bases; bases outside gene matches: 8. This CDR3 has 17 residues. The CDR3 nucleotides read TGCGCCAGCAGCCAAACCCCGGGAGGGGGGGACACCGGGGAGCTGTTTTTT. It is translated as CASSQTPGGGDTGELFF.

The chain recombines TRBV7-2 with TRBJ1-2, with 7 bases aligning to TRBD1. CDR3 length: 17 amino acids. The junction had 11 bases not matched to a gene; V was cut back by 4 bases and J by 0 bases. Germline V gene sequence: CDR1 SGHTA, CDR2 FQGNSA. CDR3 nucleotides: TGTGCCAGCAGCTCCCCCTCACAGGGGCGCCCTAACTATGGCTACACCTTC. Its translation is CASSSPSQGRPNYGYTF.

The V and J genes are TRBV7-6 and TRBJ2-2; 9 bases fit TRBD1. The CDR3 is 16 residues long. J lost 4 bases, V lost 0 bases, and 3 bases had no gene match. The V gene's germline CDR1 is SGHVS and CDR2 FNYEAQ. As DNA, the CDR3 is TGTGCCAGCAGCTTAGCCCCGGGACAGGGCACCGGGGAGCTGTTTTTT. Residues: CASSLAPGQGTGELFF.

In nucleotides, the CDR3 is TGTGCCAGCAGCCCTGGGACAGGAAAAAACAATGAGCAGTTCTTC. It codes for CASSPGTGKNNEQFF. V gene TRBV7-3 combines with J gene TRBJ2-1; TRBD1 aligns across 8 bases. The V gene end was trimmed by 5 bases and the J gene end by 5 bases; junction bases not matched to a gene: 8. This CDR3 region has 15 residues. Germline V gene lookup returns CDR1 SGHTA and CDR2 FQGTGA. The entire variable domain, with the rest obtained from reference TRBV7-3 and TRBJ2-1, is as follows: GAGVSQTPSNKVTEKGKYVELRCDPISGHTALYWYRQSLGQGPEFLIYFQGTGAADDSGLPNDRFFAVRPEGSVSTLKIQRTERGDSAVYLCASSPGTGKNNEQFFGPGTRLTVL.

This clone is a singleton in its sample. The chain couples TRBV6-5 to TRBJ2-3, with TRBD2 matching over 9 bases. The junction had 3 bases not matched to a gene; V was cut back by 2 bases and J by 3 bases. Germline CDR1 reads MNHEY; CDR2 reads SVGAGI. The CDR3 runs 15 residues. CDR3: CASSYLAGPTDTQYF. CDR3 nucleotides: TGTGCCAGCAGTTACCTAGCGGGGCCGACAGATACGCAGTATTTT.